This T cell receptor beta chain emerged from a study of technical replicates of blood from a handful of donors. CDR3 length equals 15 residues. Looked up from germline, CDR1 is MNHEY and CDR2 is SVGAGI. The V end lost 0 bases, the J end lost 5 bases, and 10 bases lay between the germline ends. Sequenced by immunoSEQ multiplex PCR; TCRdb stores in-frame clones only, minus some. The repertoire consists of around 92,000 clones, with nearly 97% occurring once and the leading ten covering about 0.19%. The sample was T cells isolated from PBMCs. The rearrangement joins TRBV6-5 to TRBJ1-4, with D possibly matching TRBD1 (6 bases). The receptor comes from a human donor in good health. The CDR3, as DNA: TGTGCCAGCAGTTACTCGGACAGAACAAATGAAAAACTGTTTTTT. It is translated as CASSYSDRTNEKLFF.